Below are 27 T cell receptor beta chains sequenced from a single sample in a study of blood T cell repertoires in COVID-19. Assay: immunoSEQ multiplex PCR; the TCRdb copy retains only in-frame clones and omits some. The table lists over 200,000 clones, about 87% of them singletons. The sample comprised PBMCs or T cells enriched from blood (not recorded which). The source of these receptors is a woman between 40 and 50 years old with acute COVID-19.

The chain uses TRBV27 and TRBJ1-2; 9 positions agree with TRBD1. This CDR3 is 14 amino acids long. Trimming cost V 5 bases and J 9 bases; bases outside gene matches: 10. Germline CDR1 and CDR2: MNHEY and SMNVEV (reference sequence). The CDR3 DNA follows: TGTGCCAGCAGTGCAGAGGGACAGGGTATTCGCTACACCTTC. This gives the protein CASSAEGQGIRYTF.

The sample holds one count of this clone. The chain links TRBV19 to TRBJ1-5, with 7 positions matching TRBD1. CDR3 length: 17 residues. Germline CDR1 is LNHDA and CDR2 is SQIVND (reference sequence). V trimming: 0 bases; J trimming: 7 bases; junction bases outside the gene matches: 12. The CDR3 sequence is CASSIDRGSAGGQPQHF. The CDR3, as DNA: TGTGCCAGTAGTATAGATCGGGGGTCGGCAGGGGGACAGCCCCAGCATTTT.

This chain uses TRBV9 with TRBJ1-5; D might be TRBD1 (6 bases). CDR1 is SGDLS, CDR2 YYNGEE, per germline. V was cut by 4 bases and J by 3 bases, with 17 bases left in between. CDR3 length: 16 residues. The CDR3: CASSPRGGGANQPQHF. The CDR3 DNA is TGTGCCAGCAGCCCCCGGGGAGGGGGGGCCAATCAGCCCCAGCATTTT.

The chain recombines TRBV5-6 with TRBJ1-2; the match to TRBD1 covers 8 bases. This CDR3 comprises 15 residues. Germline V gene lookup returns CDR1 SGHDT and CDR2 YYEEEE. With V trimmed by 4 bases and J by 8 bases, 13 bases remained unmatched. CDR3 nucleotide sequence: TGTGCCAGCAGCCCCGGACAGGGATTGGGGCGGGGCTACACCTTC. This sequence encodes CASSPGQGLGRGYTF.

The chain links TRBV7-2 to TRBJ2-5; 8 nucleotides match TRBD2. Germline V lookup: CDR1 SGHTA, CDR2 FQGNSA. V was pared by 3 bases and J by 5 bases, with 5 bases of the junction left unmatched. The CDR3 is 14 amino acids. As DNA, the CDR3 is TGTGCCAGCAGCTTTCCGGGGGGGCGGGAGACCCAGTACTTC. As protein: CASSFPGGRETQYF.

The chain has TRBV9 and TRBJ2-1, with 12 bases aligning to TRBD2. The junction had 8 bases not matched to a gene; V was cut back by 4 bases and J by 9 bases. CDR1 is SGDLS and CDR2 is YYNGEE in the germline V gene. The CDR3 covers 15 residues. In DNA form, the CDR3 reads TGTGCCAGCAGCCCTCGTCTAGCGGGAGGGACTGAGCAGTTCTTC. Protein sequence: CASSPRLAGGTEQFF.

CDR3 region: CASSPSGGSGNTIYF. The CDR3 DNA sequence: TGTGCCAGCAGCCCATCGGGGGGGTCTGGAAACACCATATATTTT. V and J are TRBV5-4 and TRBJ1-3; D is possibly TRBD1 (5 bases). The V and J ends lost 4 bases and 1 base respectively, with 12 bases between them. The germline V gene encodes CDR1 SGHNT and CDR2 YYREEE (reference sequence). The CDR3 runs 15 residues.

The chain has TRBV30 and TRBJ1-1, with unresolved D. Germline lookup yields CDR1 GTSNPN and CDR2 SVGIG (reference sequence). Trimming pared 3 bases from V and 3 bases from J, leaving 20 bases between. The CDR3 length is 16 residues. This CDR3 is CAWSFPRGLGYTEAFF. CDR3 coding DNA: TGTGCCTGGAGCTTCCCACGGGGTTTAGGGTACACTGAAGCTTTCTTT.

This chain joins TRBV2 and TRBJ2-1, with 14 nucleotides matching TRBD2. The CDR3 totals 16 residues. Germline CDR1 and CDR2: SNHLY and FYNNEI. V lost 8 bases and J lost 7; bases outside the gene matches: 10. CDR3 residues: CASRPGLAGGLNEQFF. CDR3 nucleotides: TGTGCCAGCCGGCCCGGACTAGCGGGAGGTCTTAATGAGCAGTTCTTC. The whole variable domain, filled in from reference TRBV2 and TRBJ2-1, reads EPEVTQTPSHQVTQMGQEVILRCVPISNHLYFYWYRQILGQKVEFLVSFYNNEISEKSEIFDDQFSVERPDGSNFTLKIRSTKLEDSAMYFCASRPGLAGGLNEQFFGPGTRLTVL.

CDR3 amino acids: CASSLEFGRGPTSRTGELFF. In DNA, the CDR3 is TGTGCCAGCAGCTTAGAATTTGGTCGGGGTCCGACTAGCCGCACCGGGGAGCTGTTTTTT. The chain couples TRBV11-2 to TRBJ2-2, with 7 bases identical to TRBD2. The CDR3 runs 20 residues. Germline CDR1 is SGHAT and CDR2 is FQNNGV. The V segment lost 0 bases and the J segment 4 bases; nucleotides outside the gene matches: 17.

The chain recombines TRBV5-1 with TRBJ1-2, with D possibly being TRBD1 (6 bases). Looked up from germline, CDR1 is SGHRS and CDR2 is YFSETQ. The CDR3 runs 15 residues. V dropped 4 bases and J dropped 8 bases, with 21 bases sitting between them. CDR3 in amino acids: CASSPNGQTYEGYTF. CDR3 DNA sequence: TGCGCCAGCAGCCCTAATGGACAGACCTATGAAGGCTACACCTTC.

The chain employs TRBV6-2 or TRBV6-3 and TRBJ1-2; D perhaps matches TRBD1 (5 bases). Deletions cut 2 bases from V and 4 bases from J, with 20 bases between. The CDR3 is made up of 17 amino acids. Germline-derived CDR1 and CDR2 are MNHEY and SVGEGT. Here the CDR3 reads CASSYEIGDRNSYGYTF. For the CDR3, the DNA is TGTGCCAGCAGTTACGAGATAGGCGACAGAAACTCCTATGGCTACACCTTC.

The J gene is TRBJ1-2, the V gene TRBV7-2; 10 positions match TRBD1. CDR1 and CDR2 from the germline V gene are SGHTA and FQGNSA. Losses at the gene ends were 0 bases for V and 6 bases for J; bases not matched to a gene: 4. The CDR3 is 15 residues long. CDR3 DNA sequence: TGTGCCAGCAGCTTAGCCCCGGGACAGGGGCATGGCTACACCTTC. It is translated as CASSLAPGQGHGYTF.

The rearrangement joins TRBV5-4 to TRBJ1-1; 12 bases agree with TRBD1. The J segment lost 8 bases and the V segment lost 3 bases, leaving 8 bases of the junction unmatched. CDR1 and CDR2 (germline): SGHNT, YYREEE (reference sequence). CDR3 length: 15 amino acids. The CDR3 sequence: CASSSPGQGAREAFF. In DNA, the CDR3 is TGTGCCAGCAGCTCCCCGGGACAGGGGGCGCGGGAAGCTTTCTTT.

The rearrangement links TRBV7-2 to TRBJ1-6; unclear D gene. This CDR3 comprises 18 residues. V lost 5 bases to trimming and J lost 7 bases, with 24 bases between them. Germline V CDR1 and CDR2: SGHTA, FQGNSA. The CDR3 is CASSLIRGSGIVNSPLHF. The CDR3 coding sequence is TGTGCCAGCAGCCTAATAAGAGGGTCGGGAATCGTAAATTCACCCCTCCACTTT.

This chain connects TRBV9 to TRBJ1-2; weak D call: TRBD1 (6 bases). Germline CDR1 is SGDLS and CDR2 is YYNGEE. Deletions cut 4 bases from V and 4 bases from J, with 14 bases between. The CDR3 has 14 residues. The CDR3 here is CASSTRDTSYGYTF. The CDR3 DNA reads TGTGCCAGCAGCACACGGGACACCTCCTATGGCTACACCTTC.

This sequence joins TRBV18 and TRBJ1-1; 9 nucleotides align to TRBD1. The J segment lost 5 bases and the V segment lost 2 bases, leaving 15 bases of the junction unmatched. CDR1 KGHSH and CDR2 LQKENI come from the germline V gene. The CDR3 has 18 residues. The CDR3 DNA follows: TGTGCCAGCTCACCAGAATTTATATTCGGGACAGGGAAAACTGAAGCTTTCTTT. It is translated as CASSPEFIFGTGKTEAFF. The full variable domain, with the rest looked up from reference TRBV18 and TRBJ1-1, is NAGVMQNPRHLVRRRGQEARLRCSPMKGHSHVYWYRQLPEEGLKFMVYLQKENIIDESGMPKERFSAEFPKEGPSILRIQQVVRGDSAAYFCASSPEFIFGTGKTEAFFGQGTRLTVV.

This clone was picked up one time. The chain's CDR3 is CASSPPDTVEAFF. CDR3 nucleotide sequence: TGTGCCAGCTCACCACCGGACACCGTTGAAGCTTTCTTT. The chain employs TRBV18 and TRBJ1-1; possible D gene TRBD1, 5 bases. This CDR3 spans 13 amino acids. V lost 0 bases and J lost 7, with 9 bases in between. Germline CDR1 reads KGHSH; CDR2 reads LQKENI.

The V call is TRBV10-3, the J call TRBJ2-1; 7 bases are shared with TRBD2. In germline, CDR1 is ENHRY, CDR2 SYGVKD. The trim removed 7 bases at V and 5 bases at J, leaving 5 bases unmatched. The CDR3 loop spans 13 amino acids. The chain's CDR3 is CAITGLQHNEQFF. In nucleotides, the CDR3 is TGTGCCATCACGGGACTACAACACAATGAGCAGTTCTTC.

The gene calls are TRBV4-3 and TRBJ1-1; 10 nucleotides agree with TRBD1. Germline assignment: CDR1 LGHNA and CDR2 YSLEER. The CDR3 spans 14 residues. The ends lost 5 bases at V and 6 bases at J; junction bases unmatched: 6. CDR3 region: CASSKTGGLSEAFF. The CDR3 DNA follows: TGCGCCAGCAGCAAGACAGGGGGCTTGTCTGAAGCTTTCTTT.

This clone was observed a single time. The V and J genes are TRBV5-6 and TRBJ1-2, with 8 positions matching TRBD1. CDR3 size: 13 residues. V lost 0 bases and J lost 7; bases outside the gene matches: 2. CDR1 and CDR2 from the germline V gene are SGHDT and YYEEEE. CDR3 residues: CASSLGTGLGYTF. CDR3 sequence (DNA): TGTGCCAGCAGCTTGGGGACAGGGCTTGGCTACACCTTC.

J is TRBJ1-1 and V is TRBV10-3; D is perhaps TRBD1 (5 bases). V lost 6 bases and J lost 1, with 18 bases in between. This CDR3 region has 16 residues. Germline V gene lookup returns CDR1 ENHRY and CDR2 SYGVKD. CDR3 region: CAIRGSSRGENTEAFF. CDR3 bases: TGTGCCATCAGAGGCTCCTCCCGGGGGGAGAACACTGAAGCTTTCTTT.

The chain combines TRBV18 with TRBJ1-5; 7 nucleotides align to TRBD1. The germline CDR1 and CDR2 sequences are KGHSH and LQKENI. This CDR3 comprises 14 residues. With V trimmed by 4 bases and J by 7 bases, 7 bases remained unmatched. As DNA, the CDR3 is TGTGCCAGCTCACTGGAAAGGGGGCTACAGCCCCAGCATTTT. As protein: CASSLERGLQPQHF.

This clone has only one observation. The V gene is TRBV12-3 or TRBV12-4, the J gene TRBJ2-7, with D perhaps TRBD2 (5 bases). The ends were cut back, 6 bases at V and 5 bases at J, with 14 bases in the middle. CDR3 length: 13 amino acids. CDR3 residues: CASSLGLRDEQYF. The CDR3 bases are TGTGCCAGCAGCCTAGGACTGAGAGACGAGCAGTACTTC.

The chain links TRBV27 to TRBJ1-1; 7 bases are a match to TRBD1. CDR3 length: 13 amino acids. The V gene's germline CDR1 is MNHEY and CDR2 SMNVEV (reference sequence). Losses at the gene ends were 6 bases for V and 0 bases for J; bases not matched to a gene: 1. Here the CDR3 reads CASRGGLNTEAFF. As DNA, the CDR3 is TGTGCCAGCAGAGGGGGCTTGAACACTGAAGCTTTCTTT.

This clone was observed once. This chain links TRBV5-5 with TRBJ2-6; weak D call: TRBD2 (5 bases). The CDR3 extends over 15 amino acids. Germline lookup yields CDR1 SGHKS and CDR2 YYEKEE (reference sequence). Trimming took off 4 bases at V and 0 bases at J, with 8 bases between the two ends. The CDR3 bases are TGTGCCAGCAGCGCCGGAGGCTCTGGGGCCAACGTCCTGACTTTC. Translating it yields CASSAGGSGANVLTF.

This clone was seen once. The chain carries TRBV2 and TRBJ1-2; tentative D call: TRBD1 (5 bases). Germline V lookup: CDR1 SNHLY, CDR2 FYNNEI. The CDR3 is 13 amino acids. Trimming shortened V by 7 bases and J by 4 bases, and 13 bases separated the two germline ends. The CDR3 reads CASMGGPGYGYTF. In nucleotides, the CDR3 is TGTGCCAGCATGGGGGGACCTGGCTATGGCTACACCTTC. The full variable domain, completed using reference TRBV2 and TRBJ1-2, is EPEVTQTPSHQVTQMGQEVILRCVPISNHLYFYWYRQILGQKVEFLVSFYNNEISEKSEIFDDQFSVERPDGSNFTLKIRSTKLEDSAMYFCASMGGPGYGYTFGSGTRLTVV.